Listed below are T cell receptor beta chains from one sample, sequenced in a study of long-term antiretroviral therapy in people with HIV. Assay: immunoSEQ multiplex PCR; the TCRdb copy retains only in-frame clones and omits some. The data show around 30,000 clones, around 82% seen once. Sample: unsorted PBMCs, taken 3 years after starting antiretroviral therapy. The receptors were sampled from a man in his forties with HIV. Each CDR3 is given with its conserved first and last residue. D genes are given only for firm matches. Clone size appears in some rows only: once, few, many, or a class for an expanded clone.

TRBJ1-2 | - | TRBV6-1 | - | 15 | CASSEGPRPFYGYTF
TRBJ1-1 | - | TRBV27 | - | 11 | CASSFGQVAFF
TRBJ2-7 | - | TRBV6-5 | - | 12 | CASSYLSSEQYF
TRBJ2-1 | TRBD1 | TRBV2 | once | 15 | CASSGDRSSYNEQFF
TRBJ1-1 | - | TRBV6-5 | - | 13 | CASSYGGRTEAFF
TRBJ2-7 | TRBD1 | TRBV10-3 | - | 13 | CAAGTGAPYEQYF
TRBJ1-4 | - | TRBV27 | few | 13 | CASSFVAGEKLFF
TRBJ2-2 | TRBD1 | TRBV2 | - | 15 | CASRSGTGDPGELFF
TRBJ1-1 | - | TRBV27 | - | 12 | CASSTVKGKAFF
TRBJ1-4 | - | TRBV7-8 | - | 15 | CASSLGMGINEKLFF
TRBJ2-7 | - | TRBV4-1 | - | 14 | CASSQGSEEGEQYF
TRBJ1-2 | - | TRBV9 | - | 15 | CASSPRQAINYGYTF
TRBJ2-1 | TRBD2 | TRBV5-1 | - | 15 | CASSPPGTSPNEQFF
TRBJ1-1 | - | TRBV11-2 | - | 13 | CASSLGLGTEAFF
TRBJ2-7 | TRBD1 | TRBV11-2 | once | 15 | CASSETGQGYYEQYF
TRBJ1-2 | TRBD1 | TRBV4-1 | - | 16 | CASSQELDRGLYGYTF
TRBJ2-2 | - | TRBV2 | - | 15 | CASSDIVLNTGELFF
TRBJ1-1 | TRBD1 | TRBV19 | - | 13 | CASSILDRMGAFF
TRBJ2-5 | - | TRBV5-1 | - | 14 | CASSSGSQDETQYF
TRBJ2-5 | - | TRBV10-2 | - | 11 | CASSGGETQYF
TRBJ2-2 | - | TRBV13 | - | 15 | CASSFRPGNTGELFF
TRBJ2-3 | - | TRBV19 | - | 15 | CASSILASYTDTQYF
TRBJ2-7 | - | TRBV21-1 | - | 16 | CASSKGRSGFVYEQYF
TRBJ2-5 | - | TRBV28 | - | 13 | CASSPTGQETQYF
TRBJ2-7 | TRBD1 | TRBV13 | - | 18 | CASSLSPGQGPSSYEQYF
TRBJ2-5 | TRBD2 | TRBV2 | - | 14 | CASRPSGYQETQYF
TRBJ2-7 | - | TRBV10-3 | - | 13 | CAISEALNYEQYF
TRBJ2-3 | TRBD1 | TRBV4-1 | - | 16 | CASSQDWAQGTDTQYF
TRBJ1-3 | - | TRBV7-6 | - | 17 | CASSLEARTNSGNTIYF
TRBJ1-5 | - | TRBV25-1 | - | 13 | CASSDQGSQPQHF
TRBJ2-2 | TRBD2 | TRBV4-1 | - | 14 | CASSQIAGAGELFF
TRBJ2-1 | TRBD1 | TRBV5-1 | - | 15 | CASSLGQGSYNEQFF
TRBJ1-1 | TRBD1 | TRBV6-1 | - | 14 | CASSQGALGTEAFF
TRBJ2-2 | - | TRBV19 | - | 15 | CASSIGPGRTGELFF
TRBJ2-1 | TRBD2 | TRBV10-2 | - | 15 | CASSEGLAGRSEQFF
TRBJ1-1 | TRBD1 | TRBV18 | once | 14 | CASSPMTGTPEAFF
TRBJ2-3 | - | TRBV12-5 | - | 16 | CASGLGVRAERDTQYF
TRBJ2-2 | TRBD1 | TRBV7-6 | - | 19 | CASSRFPRPGTGGTGELFF
TRBJ2-2 | - | TRBV6-5 | - | 15 | CASLGNYANTGELFF
TRBJ2-7 | - | TRBV7-8 | - | 17 | CASSLGVVGGGIDEQYF
TRBJ2-1 | - | TRBV2 | few | 15 | CASIPQSGSYNEQFF
TRBJ2-7 | - | TRBV27 | - | 13 | CASSPNTYYEQYF
TRBJ2-1 | TRBD2 | TRBV11-2 | once | 17 | CASSSQIAGGLGNEQFF
TRBJ2-1 | - | TRBV28 | - | 16 | CASSSGGAVSYNEQFF
TRBJ2-3 | TRBD2 | TRBV2 | - | 14 | CASGEAGSTDTQYF
TRBJ2-5 | - | TRBV11-2 | - | 14 | CASSPGHGEETQYF
TRBJ2-7 | - | TRBV6-5 | medium-sized | 14 | CASSYGGAGYEQYF
TRBJ2-4 | TRBD2 | TRBV30 | - | 18 | CAWSRLAGDLLAKNIQYF
TRBJ1-5 | TRBD1 | TRBV9 | - | 15 | CASSATGHSNQPQHF
TRBJ2-2 | TRBD2 | TRBV10-3 | - | 15 | CATAKAGMNTGELFF
TRBJ2-2 | - | TRBV2 | - | 15 | CASSVWGPRTGELFF
TRBJ2-1 | TRBD1 | TRBV6-5 | - | 13 | CASSRTGINEQFF
TRBJ2-3 | - | TRBV10-3 | - | 14 | CAISPSGLADTQYF
TRBJ1-6 | - | TRBV6-5 | - | 15 | CASSYSWGAGSPLHF
TRBJ2-7 | TRBD2 | TRBV27 | - | 16 | CASSAQTSGRAGEQYF